Below are 29 T cell receptor beta chains sequenced from a single sample in a study of shared T cell receptors in the human thymus. Profiling relied on immunoSEQ multiplex PCR, and the TCRdb table lists in-frame clones only, not all of them. The table includes around 340,000 clones, just under 95% detected once. The sequenced sample consisted of thymocytes. Every receptor here comes from a human donor.

This chain joins TRBV28 and TRBJ1-2; unclear D gene. There are 14 residues in the CDR3. V dropped 4 bases and J dropped 7 bases, with 16 bases sitting between them. Germline values: CDR1 MDHEN, CDR2 SYDVKM. As DNA, the CDR3 is TGTGCCAGCAGTTGGCCCGAGGATTACTGTGGCTACACCTTC. Its translation: CASSWPEDYCGYTF.

This chain links TRBV10-1 with TRBJ2-7; the D gene is possibly TRBD2 (5 bases). Trimming left V 7 bases short and J 2 bases short, with 18 bases between. Germline V gives CDR1 WNHNN, CDR2 SYGVQD (reference sequence). This CDR3 has 15 residues. The CDR3: CASTPSGRAPYEQYF. The CDR3 region has the DNA TGCGCCAGCACCCCGTCCGGGCGGGCCCCCTACGAGCAGTACTTC.

The chain has TRBV7-9 and TRBJ2-3; 14 positions match TRBD2. CDR3 length: 16 amino acids. Germline V gene lookup returns CDR1 SEHNR and CDR2 FQNEAQ (reference sequence). The V segment lost 4 bases and the J segment 4 bases; nucleotides outside the gene matches: 4. In DNA, the CDR3 is TGTGCCAGCAGCTCGGGACTAGCGGGAGTGGCAGATACGCAGTATTTT. The encoded protein is CASSSGLAGVADTQYF.

The chain couples TRBV11-1 to TRBJ2-7, with unresolved D. V shed 2 bases and J shed 4 bases, with 21 bases lying between them. The CDR3 contains 17 residues. The germline V gene encodes CDR1 SGHAT and CDR2 FQDESV (reference sequence). CDR3 residues: CASSLSPSGVGPYEQYF. The CDR3 bases are TGTGCCAGCAGCTTATCCCCCTCTGGGGTAGGGCCATACGAGCAGTACTTC.

The chain has TRBV11-1 and TRBJ1-3; D unclear. The V gene's germline CDR1 is SGHAT and CDR2 FQDESV (reference sequence). The V end was cut by 1 base, the J end by 0 bases, with 10 bases between. This CDR3 region has 16 residues. CDR3 bases: TGTGCCAGCAGCTTAGTTCGATCGAGCTCTGGAAACACCATATATTTT. This gives the protein CASSLVRSSSGNTIYF.

This sequence joins TRBV27 and TRBJ2-1, with 12 bases lining up with TRBD2. Germline trimming cut 4 bases from V and 8 bases from J; bases unmatched to any gene: 12. Germline CDR1 is MNHEY and CDR2 is SMNVEV (reference sequence). The CDR3 is 17 amino acids. In nucleotides, the CDR3 is TGTGCCAGCAGTTCCCGACTAGCGGGAGAAGGGAGTGATGAGCAGTTCTTC. This sequence encodes CASSSRLAGEGSDEQFF.

This clone was found a few times. The chain recombines TRBV12-5 with TRBJ2-3; 8 nucleotides line up with TRBD2. The germline V gene has CDR1 LGHNT and CDR2 FRNRAP. V shed 0 bases and J 3 bases; nucleotides not matched to a gene: 8. The CDR3 consists of 17 residues. The CDR3 region has the DNA TGTGCTAGTGGTTTGGTACAAGCGGGAGAGCTTACAGATACGCAGTATTTT. This translates into CASGLVQAGELTDTQYF.

V usage is TRBV2 and J usage is TRBJ2-7; D is possibly TRBD1 or TRBD2 (6 bases each). Germline V gives CDR1 SNHLY, CDR2 FYNNEI. The CDR3 has 13 amino acids. V was shortened by 6 bases and J by 3 bases, with 12 bases between the two germline ends. The DNA of the CDR3 is TGTGCCAGCAGGAGGGGGGCAATCTACGAGCAGTACTTC. It yields the protein CASRRGAIYEQYF.

The gene calls are TRBV6-1 and TRBJ2-7; 9 bases agree with TRBD2. CDR1 MNHNS and CDR2 SASEGT come from the germline V gene. The CDR3 has 14 residues. Unmatched junction bases numbered 9, after V lost 7 bases and J lost 5 bases. CDR3 nucleotide sequence: TGTGCCAGCACTCTAGGGACTAGCCTCCACGAGCAGTACTTC. It translates to CASTLGTSLHEQYF.

J is TRBJ2-7 and V is TRBV21-1. TRBV21-1 is a known pseudogene. This CDR3 region has 17 residues. The CDR3 reads CASSKEIRGLTGYEQYF. DNA for the CDR3: TGTGCCAGCAGCAAAGAGATTAGGGGCCTGACGGGGTACGAGCAGTACTTC.

This clone was observed a few times. The J gene is TRBJ1-1, the V gene TRBV7-9, with a weak D call TRBD1 (6 bases). Germline CDR1 is SEHNR and CDR2 is FQNEAQ (reference sequence). The CDR3 runs to 15 residues. The V end lost 3 bases, the J end lost 2 bases, and 13 bases lay between the germline ends. The CDR3, as DNA: TGTGCCAGCAGCTTCGGACAGACCACTAACACTGAAGCTTTCTTT. Translation: CASSFGQTTNTEAFF.

V is TRBV5-4 and J is TRBJ2-1; no definite D call. The CDR3 length is 14 residues. Germline assignment: CDR1 SGHNT and CDR2 YYREEE (reference sequence). The V end was cut by 0 bases, the J end by 8 bases, with 12 bases between. CDR3 protein: CASSLADTRDEQFF. DNA for the CDR3: TGTGCCAGCAGCTTGGCAGACACACGAGATGAGCAGTTCTTC.

The chain has TRBV21-1 and TRBJ2-1; whether TRBD1, the table's D call, matches the DNA was not checked. TRBV21-1 is deemed a pseudogene. There are 14 residues in the CDR3. The CDR3 DNA is TGTGCCAGCAGCAAAGGGGGACAGGGTTATGAGCAGTTCTTC. As protein: CASSKGGQGYEQFF.

The V call is TRBV28, the J call TRBJ2-7; weak D call: TRBD2 (5 bases). Trimming pared 5 bases from V and 12 bases from J, leaving 20 bases between. The CDR3 runs to 13 residues. Germline CDR1 MDHEN, CDR2 SYDVKM. The chain's CDR3 is CASSPSVDPGRYF. CDR3 bases: TGTGCCAGCAGTCCCTCGGTGGATCCGGGAAGGTACTTC.

The chain couples TRBV4-2 to TRBJ2-5; maybe TRBD2 (5 bases). The germline gives CDR1 LGHNA, CDR2 YNFKEQ. The V end lost 0 bases, the J end lost 1 base, and 21 bases lay between the germline ends. This CDR3 region has 19 residues. CDR3 sequence: CASSQDPPEGGCFQETQYF. CDR3 in DNA: TGTGCCAGCAGCCAAGACCCTCCTGAGGGCGGCTGCTTCCAAGAGACCCAGTACTTC.

V gene TRBV7-8 combines with J gene TRBJ2-5; 7 nucleotides line up with TRBD1. The CDR3 sequence is 15 residues long. After removal of 5 bases from V and 5 bases from J, the junction contained 11 bases not matched to a gene. Germline-derived CDR1 and CDR2 are SGHVS and FQNEAQ. CDR3 in amino acids: CASSPPRQGWETQYF. The CDR3 DNA is TGTGCCAGCAGCCCACCGCGACAGGGCTGGGAGACCCAGTACTTC.

The CDR3 loop is CASSLSDREVLGGQYF. The CDR3 region has the DNA TGTGCCAGCAGCTTGTCCGACAGGGAGGTTCTAGGGGGCCAGTACTTC. This chain links TRBV5-6 with TRBJ2-5, with D possibly matching TRBD1 (7 bases). The CDR3 runs 16 residues. CDR1 is SGHDT, CDR2 YYEEEE, per germline. The ends were cut back, 1 base at V and 10 bases at J, with 23 bases in the middle.

The chain recombines TRBV27 with TRBJ2-2; D assignment may be TRBD1 or TRBD2 (6 bases each). V was shortened by 5 bases and J by 6 bases, with 13 bases between the two germline ends. The CDR3 has 14 residues. The germline gives CDR1 MNHEY, CDR2 SMNVEV (reference sequence). The CDR3: CASSKERGPGELFF. The CDR3 coding sequence is TGTGCCAGCAGTAAAGAACGGGGGCCCGGGGAGCTGTTTTTT.

This chain connects TRBV5-1 to TRBJ2-3; D unclear. The CDR3 loop spans 12 amino acids. The germline gives CDR1 SGHRS, CDR2 YFSETQ. V was shortened by 5 bases and J by 2 bases, with 6 bases between the two germline ends. This CDR3 reads CASRDPTDTQYF. The CDR3 DNA reads as TGCGCCAGCAGAGATCCCACAGATACGCAGTATTTT. The full variable domain, its missing parts supplied by reference TRBV5-1 and TRBJ2-3, is KAGVTQTPRYLIKTRGQQVTLSCSPISGHRSVSWYQQTPGQGLQFLFEYFSETQRNKGNFPGRFSGRQFSNSRSEMNVSTLELGDSALYLCASRDPTDTQYFGPGTRLTVL.

V is TRBV4-3 and J is TRBJ2-7, with 13 bases fitting TRBD2. Unmatched junction bases numbered 4, after V lost 3 bases and J lost 2 bases. In germline, CDR1 is LGHNA, CDR2 YSLEER. This CDR3 is built from 16 residues. The CDR3 reads CASSHPGLAGTYEQYF. The CDR3 region has the DNA TGCGCCAGCAGCCATCCGGGACTAGCGGGGACCTACGAGCAGTACTTC.

This chain joins TRBV7-2 and TRBJ2-3, with 16 bases that match TRBD2. The CDR3 has 16 amino acids. CDR1 is SGHTA and CDR2 is FQGNSA in the germline V gene. After removal of 5 bases from V and 8 bases from J, the junction contained 7 bases not matched to a gene. In DNA form, the CDR3 reads TGTGCCAGCAGCCCTGGGACTAGCGGGAGGGCCGGTACGCAGTATTTT. Protein sequence: CASSPGTSGRAGTQYF.

For this clone: Other DNA sequences from this sample encode an identical CDR3 as well. The V gene is TRBV6-5, the J gene TRBJ2-1; 11 bases match TRBD2. With 4 bases clipped from V and 4 bases from J, the junction kept 3 bases outside the gene matches. The germline V gene encodes CDR1 MNHEY and CDR2 SVGAGI. The CDR3 is 15 residues long. The CDR3 loop reads CASSSRTSGYNEQFF. The CDR3 DNA is TGTGCCAGCAGTTCCCGGACTAGCGGGTACAATGAGCAGTTCTTC.

V usage is TRBV4-1 and J usage is TRBJ2-1; 16 bases align to TRBD2. The germline V gene encodes CDR1 MGHRA and CDR2 YSYEKL. The CDR3 is made up of 17 amino acids. With V trimmed by 4 bases and J by 8 bases, 8 bases remained unmatched. The CDR3 DNA is TGCGCCAGCAGCCGGGCAATGGGACTAGCGGGAGGGGATGAGCAGTTCTTC. The encoded protein is CASSRAMGLAGGDEQFF.

This chain uses TRBV7-3 with TRBJ2-1; 13 positions agree with TRBD2. J was trimmed by 5 bases and V by 5 bases; bases with no gene match: 9. The CDR3 covers 17 residues. Germline loops: CDR1 SGHTA, CDR2 FQGTGA. The CDR3 DNA reads TGTGCCAGCAGCCCCCGGGGACTAGCGGGATCGGACAATGAGCAGTTCTTC. It encodes CASSPRGLAGSDNEQFF.

This clone was seen once. This chain links TRBV6-4 with TRBJ2-1, with 8 bases fitting TRBD2. The germline gives CDR1 MRHNA, CDR2 SNTAGT. The CDR3 totals 16 residues. With V trimmed by 7 bases and J by 7 bases, 15 bases remained unmatched. CDR3 in DNA: TGTGCCAGCAACTCGCCCGGGACTAGATTTCGGAATGAGCAGTTCTTC. Translating it yields CASNSPGTRFRNEQFF.

Notes on this clone: One junction end does not reproduce the germline sequence, and a read error may be involved. The DNA of the CDR3 is TGTGCTAGCAGCCAAAAACTAGCGAAACAAGAGACCCAGTACTTC. This translates into CASSQKLAKQETQYF. V usage is TRBV7-7 and J usage is TRBJ2-5; 7 bases are shared with TRBD2. The CDR3 has 15 residues. Germline-derived CDR1 and CDR2 are SSHAT and FNYEAQ (reference sequence). The full variable domain, in which reference TRBV7-7 and TRBJ2-5 provide the parts outside the CDR3, is GAGVSQSPRYKVTKRGQDVTLRCDPISSHATLYWYQQALGQGPEFLTYFNYEAQPDKSGLPSDRFSAERPEGSISTLTIQRTEQRDSAMYRCASSQKLAKQETQYFGPGTRLLVL.

The V gene is TRBV28, the J gene TRBJ2-3; TRBD1 might be the D (7 bases). The germline V gene has CDR1 MDHEN and CDR2 SYDVKM. The CDR3 is 20 amino acids. Trimming removed 5 bases at V and 5 bases at J, with 32 bases between. The CDR3 spells CASSPYLRQGTRDLEDTQYF. The CDR3 DNA reads TGTGCCAGCAGTCCGTATTTAAGACAGGGCACCCGGGACTTGGAAGATACGCAGTATTTT.

The rearrangement links TRBV13 to TRBJ1-5; D perhaps matches TRBD1 (6 bases). Deletions cut 8 bases from V and 7 bases from J, with 18 bases between. Per germline, CDR1 PRHDT and CDR2 FYEKMQ (reference sequence). CDR3 length: 14 amino acids. DNA for the CDR3: TGTGCCAGCTCCCCGAGGGGGGTTGGGCAGCCCCAGCATTTT. The encoded protein is CASSPRGVGQPQHF.

The CDR3 DNA is TGCAGCGTTGGATCGCGGGAGCGGGGCAGTGAGCAGTTCTTC. Encoded protein: CSVGSRERGSEQFF. The V call is TRBV29-1, the J call TRBJ2-1, with 7 bases that match TRBD2. V shed 4 bases, J shed 9 bases, and the junction held 12 bases outside the gene matches. Germline CDR1 SQVTM, CDR2 ANQGSEA. The CDR3 sequence is 14 residues long.